What follows are 11 T cell receptor beta chains derived from one specimen sequenced in a study of shared clonotypes between healthy human individuals. The data were produced by immunoSEQ multiplex PCR, yet TCRdb's version contains in-frame clones alone and is incomplete. The profile shows 2 million to 2.5 million clones, about 90% of them singletons. The sample comprised naive CD4+ T cells from PBMCs. Subset of the sample: CD45RA+ positively selected. The receptors shown here come from a man younger than 35 in good health. Some clones in this sample may be carry-over from other donors' samples.

The CDR3 DNA is TGTGCCAGCAGCCGGTTGGGGGGATTCTACGAGCAGTACTTC. Translated: CASSRLGGFYEQYF. The rearrangement joins TRBV27 to TRBJ2-7; D may be TRBD2 (6 bases). The germline gives CDR1 MNHEY, CDR2 SMNVEV (reference sequence). The CDR3 contains 14 residues. V gave up 6 bases and J gave up 3 bases, with 15 bases separating them.

CDR3 residues: CASSPRQGAGGELFF. The CDR3, as DNA: TGTGCCAGCAGCCCCAGACAGGGGGCCGGCGGGGAGCTGTTTTTT. V usage is TRBV11-2 and J usage is TRBJ2-2, with 10 bases fitting TRBD1. CDR3 length: 15 amino acids. The V gene's germline CDR1 is SGHAT and CDR2 FQNNGV. With V trimmed by 5 bases and J by 7 bases, 7 bases remained unmatched.

The chain couples TRBV5-6 to TRBJ2-2; D gene uncertain. The CDR3 is 19 residues long. The ends were cut back, 4 bases at V and 6 bases at J, with 28 bases in the middle. Germline CDR1 is SGHDT and CDR2 is YYEEEE. CDR3 coding DNA: TGTGCCAGCAGCAAAGAGGAACCCTGGACCACACAGAGCCCCGGGGAGCTGTTTTTT. It specifies CASSKEEPWTTQSPGELFF.

V gene TRBV28 combines with J gene TRBJ2-7, with 8 bases matching TRBD1. CDR3 length: 16 residues. The germline V gene has CDR1 MDHEN and CDR2 SYDVKM. J lost 2 bases, V lost 5 bases, and 11 bases had no gene match. CDR3 loop: CASSPHSQGQAYEQYF. The CDR3 DNA is TGTGCCAGCAGTCCGCACTCACAGGGACAGGCCTACGAGCAGTACTTC.

In its sample, this clone was seen once. This chain uses TRBV25-1 with TRBJ2-6, with 7 bases identical to TRBD1. The CDR3 sequence is 17 residues long. After removal of 1 base from V and 1 base from J, the junction contained 4 bases not matched to a gene. Germline V gene data show CDR1 as MGHDK and CDR2 as SYGVNS. The DNA for the CDR3 is TGTGCCAGCAGTGAATGGGGGACAGCATCTGGGGCCAACGTCCTGACTTTC. Amino acids: CASSEWGTASGANVLTF.

V is TRBV5-1 and J is TRBJ2-7; D unresolved. V was clipped by 1 base and J by 5 bases, with 7 bases between them. Looked up from germline, CDR1 is SGHRS and CDR2 is YFSETQ. This CDR3 has 12 amino acids. The DNA of the CDR3 is TGCGCCAGCAGCTTGACCGCGGACGAGCAGTACTTC. Its translation: CASSLTADEQYF.

This chain links TRBV6-5 with TRBJ2-3, with TRBD1 matching 11 bases. Germline CDR1 and CDR2: MNHEY and SVGAGI. The CDR3 has 14 residues. J lost 7 bases, V lost 6 bases, and 6 bases had no gene match. In DNA form, the CDR3 reads TGTGCCAGCAGAAGGACAGGGGGCGTGAATACGCAGTATTTT. It translates to CASRRTGGVNTQYF.

CDR3 in amino acids: CATSRSLTVTNEQFF. In DNA, the CDR3 is TGTGCCACCAGCCGGAGCCTAACGGTGACCAATGAGCAGTTCTTC. The chain couples TRBV15 to TRBJ2-1; no reliable D call. Germline V gene lookup returns CDR1 LNHNV and CDR2 YYDKDF (reference sequence). V was clipped by 5 bases and J by 6 bases, with 17 bases between them. The CDR3 loop spans 15 amino acids.

The genes are TRBV11-3 and TRBJ2-1; D is unresolved. V lost 1 base and J 0 bases, leaving 10 bases between the germline ends. This CDR3 has 16 residues. From germline, CDR1 is SGHNT and CDR2 YENEEA. The CDR3 DNA is TGTGCCAGCAGCTTAGTAGGAAACCCCTCCTACAATGAGCAGTTCTTC. Protein product: CASSLVGNPSYNEQFF.

The chain has TRBV28 and TRBJ2-7, with D perhaps matching TRBD2 (5 bases). Germline V gene lookup returns CDR1 MDHEN and CDR2 SYDVKM. V lost 2 bases and J 2 bases, leaving 10 bases between the germline ends. The CDR3 is 14 amino acids. CDR3 in amino acids: CASSLGLGPYEQYF. The CDR3 nucleotides read TGTGCCAGCAGTTTAGGACTGGGCCCCTACGAGCAGTACTTC.

The chain uses TRBV7-2 and TRBJ2-2; a possible D gene is TRBD2 (8 bases). CDR1 and CDR2 (germline): SGHTA, FQGNSA. The CDR3 spans 15 residues. V was pared by 10 bases and J by 6 bases, with 21 bases between. CDR3 region: CANRGGGRLAGELFF. CDR3 DNA: TGTGCCAACCGAGGGGGCGGGAGGCTTGCCGGGGAGCTGTTTTTT.